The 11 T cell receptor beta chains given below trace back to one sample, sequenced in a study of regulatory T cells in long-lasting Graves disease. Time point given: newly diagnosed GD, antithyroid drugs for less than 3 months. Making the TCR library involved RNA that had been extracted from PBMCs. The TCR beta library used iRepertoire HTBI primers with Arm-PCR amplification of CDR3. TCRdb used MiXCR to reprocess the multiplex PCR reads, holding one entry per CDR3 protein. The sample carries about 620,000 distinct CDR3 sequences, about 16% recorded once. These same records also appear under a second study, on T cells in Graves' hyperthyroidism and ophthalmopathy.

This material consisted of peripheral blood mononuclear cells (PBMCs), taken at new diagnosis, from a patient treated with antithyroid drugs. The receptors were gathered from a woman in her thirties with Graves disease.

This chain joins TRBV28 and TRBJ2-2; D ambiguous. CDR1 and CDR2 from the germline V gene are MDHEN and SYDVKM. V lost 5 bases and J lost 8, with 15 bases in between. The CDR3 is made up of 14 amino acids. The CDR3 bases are TGTGCCAGCAGTCCCGCGGATCCGCGAGGGGAGCTGTTTTTT. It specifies CASSPADPRGELFF.

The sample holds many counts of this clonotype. The CDR3 reads CASSLDGSKQYF. The CDR3 bases are TGTGCCAGCAGCTTAGATGGGTCGAAGCAGTACTTC. This chain connects TRBV7-2 to TRBJ2-7; D not resolved. V gave up 1 base and J gave up 8 bases, with 9 bases separating them. Germline V gene data show CDR1 as SGHTA and CDR2 as FQGNSA. There are 12 residues in the CDR3.

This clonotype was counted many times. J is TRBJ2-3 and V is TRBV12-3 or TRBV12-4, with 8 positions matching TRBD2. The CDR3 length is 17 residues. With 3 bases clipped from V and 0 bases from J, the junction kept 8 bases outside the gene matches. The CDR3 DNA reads TGTGCCAGCAGTTTTCGACTTAGACTAGCGAGCACAGATACGCAGTATTTT. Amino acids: CASSFRLRLASTDTQYF.

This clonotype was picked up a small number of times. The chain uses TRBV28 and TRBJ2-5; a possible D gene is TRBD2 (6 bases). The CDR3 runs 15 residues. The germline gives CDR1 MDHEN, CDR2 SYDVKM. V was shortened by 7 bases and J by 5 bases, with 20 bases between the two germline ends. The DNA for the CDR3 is TGTGCCAGCACCACCCGCGGGGCCGCGAGCGAGACCCAGTACTTC. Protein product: CASTTRGAASETQYF.

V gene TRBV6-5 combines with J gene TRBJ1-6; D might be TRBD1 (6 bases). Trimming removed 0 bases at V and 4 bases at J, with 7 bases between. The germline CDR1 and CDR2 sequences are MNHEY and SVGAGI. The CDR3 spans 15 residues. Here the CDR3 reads CASSYSQGYNSPLHF. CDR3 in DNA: TGTGCCAGCAGTTACTCGCAGGGGTATAATTCACCCCTCCACTTT.

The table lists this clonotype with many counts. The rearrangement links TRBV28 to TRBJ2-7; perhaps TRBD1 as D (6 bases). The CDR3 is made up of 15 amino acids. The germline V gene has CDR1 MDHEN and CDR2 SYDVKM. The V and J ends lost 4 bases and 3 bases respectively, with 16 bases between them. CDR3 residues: CASSSTSTGVYEQYF. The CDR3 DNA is TGTGCCAGCAGTTCGACATCGACAGGAGTCTACGAGCAGTACTTC.

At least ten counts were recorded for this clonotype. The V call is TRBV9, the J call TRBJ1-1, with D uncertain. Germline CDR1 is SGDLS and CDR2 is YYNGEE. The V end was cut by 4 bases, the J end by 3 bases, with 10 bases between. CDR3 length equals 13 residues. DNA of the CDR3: TGTGCCAGCAGCCGAGTCCAGGACACTGAAGCTTTCTTT. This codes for CASSRVQDTEAFF. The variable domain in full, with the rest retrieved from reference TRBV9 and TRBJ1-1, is DSGVTQTPKHLITATGQRVTLRCSPRSGDLSVYWYQQSLDQGLQFLIQYYNGEERAKGNILERFSAQQFPDLHSELNLSSLELGDSALYFCASSRVQDTEAFFGQGTRLTVV.

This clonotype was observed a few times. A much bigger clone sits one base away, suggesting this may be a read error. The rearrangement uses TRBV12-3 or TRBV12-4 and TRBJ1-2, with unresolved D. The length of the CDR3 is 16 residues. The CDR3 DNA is TGTGCCAGCAGTTTATGGGTTTTGGAATTTGACTATGGCCACACCTTC. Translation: CASSLWVLEFDYGHTF.

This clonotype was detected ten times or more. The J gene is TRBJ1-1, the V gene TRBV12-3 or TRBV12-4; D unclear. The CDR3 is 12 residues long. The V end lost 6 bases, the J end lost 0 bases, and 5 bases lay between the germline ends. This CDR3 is CASRGMNTEAFF. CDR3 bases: TGTGCCAGCAGGGGGATGAACACTGAAGCTTTCTTT.

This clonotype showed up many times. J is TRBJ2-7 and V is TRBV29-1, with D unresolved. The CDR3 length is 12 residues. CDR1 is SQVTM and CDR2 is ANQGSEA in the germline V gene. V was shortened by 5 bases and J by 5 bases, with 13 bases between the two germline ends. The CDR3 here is CSVTVARNEQYF. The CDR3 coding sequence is TGCAGCGTTACGGTAGCTCGGAACGAGCAGTACTTC.

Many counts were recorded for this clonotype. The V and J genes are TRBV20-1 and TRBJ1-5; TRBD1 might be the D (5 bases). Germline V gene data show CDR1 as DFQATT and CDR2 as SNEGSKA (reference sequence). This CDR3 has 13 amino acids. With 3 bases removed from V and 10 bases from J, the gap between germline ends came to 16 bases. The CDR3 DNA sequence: TGCAGTGCTAGTGAACAGGAGCATCGACCCCAGCATTTT. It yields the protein CSASEQEHRPQHF.